This T cell receptor (beta chain) emerged from a study of blood T cell repertoires in COVID-19. Study background: There were acute and convalescent COVID-19 samples, and they came from the United States, Italy and Spain.

The CDR3 totals 16 residues. CDR1 and CDR2 from the germline V gene are SGHTA and FQGTGA. The trim removed 5 bases at V and 5 bases at J, leaving 8 bases unmatched. In the original processing: Nucleated cell number was recorded as an estimate derived from reference gene primer amplification. Profiling relied on immunoSEQ multiplex PCR, and the TCRdb table lists in-frame clones only, not all of them. The D gene and trimming were derived from the DNA, and the V and J assignments and clone size from that table. The table lists approximately 330,000 clones, about 91% of them singletons. J is TRBJ1-6 and V is TRBV7-3, with 8 bases lining up with TRBD1. This clonotype was sampled from a man younger than 45 with COVID-19, enrolled during active disease. The sequenced sample consisted of peripheral blood. CDR3 loop: CASSPRDRRDNSPLHF. The CDR3 DNA reads TGTGCCAGCAGCCCTAGGGACAGGCGCGATAATTCACCCCTCCACTTT.